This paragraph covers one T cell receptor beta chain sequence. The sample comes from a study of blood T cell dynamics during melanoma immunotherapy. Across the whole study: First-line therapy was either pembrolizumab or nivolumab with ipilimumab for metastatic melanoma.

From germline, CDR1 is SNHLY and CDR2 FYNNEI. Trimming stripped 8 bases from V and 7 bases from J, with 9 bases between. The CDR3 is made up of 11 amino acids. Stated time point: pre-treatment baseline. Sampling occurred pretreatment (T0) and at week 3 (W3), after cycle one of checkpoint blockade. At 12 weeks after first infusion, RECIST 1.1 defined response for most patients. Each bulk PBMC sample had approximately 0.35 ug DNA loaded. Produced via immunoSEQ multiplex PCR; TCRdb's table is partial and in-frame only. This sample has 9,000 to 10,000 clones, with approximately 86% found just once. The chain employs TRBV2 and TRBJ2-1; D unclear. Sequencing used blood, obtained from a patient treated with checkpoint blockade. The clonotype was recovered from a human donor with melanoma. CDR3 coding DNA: TGTGCCAGCGCCCTCTCAAATGAGCAGTTCTTC. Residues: CASALSNEQFF.